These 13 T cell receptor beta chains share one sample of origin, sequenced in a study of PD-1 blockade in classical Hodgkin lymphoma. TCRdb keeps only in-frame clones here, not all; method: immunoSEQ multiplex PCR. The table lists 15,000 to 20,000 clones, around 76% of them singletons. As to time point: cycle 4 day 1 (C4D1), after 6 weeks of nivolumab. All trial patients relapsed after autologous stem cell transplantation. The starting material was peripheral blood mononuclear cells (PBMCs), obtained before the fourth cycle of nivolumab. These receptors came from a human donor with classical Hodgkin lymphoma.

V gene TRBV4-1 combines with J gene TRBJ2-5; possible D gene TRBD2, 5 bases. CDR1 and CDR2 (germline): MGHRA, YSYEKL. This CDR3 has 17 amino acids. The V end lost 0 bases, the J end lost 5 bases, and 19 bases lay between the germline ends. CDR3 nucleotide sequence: TGCGCCAGCAGCCAAGATAGCGACGGTGCGTTGCGGGAGACCCAGTACTTC. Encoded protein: CASSQDSDGALRETQYF.

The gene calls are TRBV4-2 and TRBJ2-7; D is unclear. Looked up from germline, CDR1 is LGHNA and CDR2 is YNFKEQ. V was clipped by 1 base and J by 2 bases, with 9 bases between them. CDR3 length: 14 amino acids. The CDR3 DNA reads TGTGCCAGCAGCCAAGCGACTGGGACCTACGAGCAGTACTTC. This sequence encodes CASSQATGTYEQYF.

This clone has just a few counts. The CDR3 is CASTKKKWTGAPEQPQHF. The CDR3 nucleotides are TGTGCCAGCACAAAGAAAAAGTGGACAGGGGCTCCCGAGCAGCCCCAGCATTTT. The rearrangement joins TRBV21-1 to TRBJ1-5; the table's D call, TRBD1, was not checked against the DNA. TRBV21-1 is a known pseudogene. The length of the CDR3 is 18 residues.

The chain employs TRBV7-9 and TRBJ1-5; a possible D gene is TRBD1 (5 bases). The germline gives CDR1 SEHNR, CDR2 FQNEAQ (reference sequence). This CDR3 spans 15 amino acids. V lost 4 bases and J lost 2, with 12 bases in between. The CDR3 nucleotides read TGTGCCAGCAGCTCGGAAGGGGACCGCAATCAGCCCCAGCATTTT. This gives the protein CASSSEGDRNQPQHF.

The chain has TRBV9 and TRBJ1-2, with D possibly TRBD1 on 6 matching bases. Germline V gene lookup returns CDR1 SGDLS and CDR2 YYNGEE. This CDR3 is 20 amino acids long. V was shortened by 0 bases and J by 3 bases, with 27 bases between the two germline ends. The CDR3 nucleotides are TGTGCCAGCAGCGTAGCGCAGACCGTAACCTTGGACAGAGGTGACTATGGCTACACCTTC. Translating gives CASSVAQTVTLDRGDYGYTF.

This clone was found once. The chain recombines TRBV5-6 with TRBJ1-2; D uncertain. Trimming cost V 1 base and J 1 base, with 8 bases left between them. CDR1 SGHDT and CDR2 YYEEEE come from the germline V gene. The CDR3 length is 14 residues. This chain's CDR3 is CASSLSPYNYGYTF. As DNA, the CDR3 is TGTGCCAGCAGCTTGAGTCCGTATAACTATGGCTACACCTTC.

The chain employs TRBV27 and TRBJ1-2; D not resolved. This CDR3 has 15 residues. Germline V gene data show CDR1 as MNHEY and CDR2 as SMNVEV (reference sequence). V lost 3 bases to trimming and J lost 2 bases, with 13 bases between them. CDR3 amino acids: CASSFHPGGNYGYTF. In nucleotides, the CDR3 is TGTGCCAGCAGTTTCCATCCCGGCGGGAACTATGGCTACACCTTC.

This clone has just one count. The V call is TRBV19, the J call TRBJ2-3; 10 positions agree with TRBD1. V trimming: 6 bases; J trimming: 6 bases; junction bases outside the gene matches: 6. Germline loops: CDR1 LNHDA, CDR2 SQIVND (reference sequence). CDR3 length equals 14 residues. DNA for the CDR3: TGTGCCAGTAGGACAGGGGGCTTAGGGGATACGCAGTATTTT. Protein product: CASRTGGLGDTQYF. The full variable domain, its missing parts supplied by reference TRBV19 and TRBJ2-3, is DGGITQSPKYLFRKEGQNVTLSCEQNLNHDAMYWYRQDPGQGLRLIYYSQIVNDFQKGDIAEGYSVSREKKESFPLTVTSAQKNPTAFYLCASRTGGLGDTQYFGPGTRLTVL.

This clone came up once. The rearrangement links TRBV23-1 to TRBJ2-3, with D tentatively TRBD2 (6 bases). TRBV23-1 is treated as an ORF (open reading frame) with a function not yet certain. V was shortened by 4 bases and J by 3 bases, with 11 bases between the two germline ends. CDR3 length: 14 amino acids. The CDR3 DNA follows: TGCGCCAGCAGTCCGGGGGAAACGACAGATACGCAGTATTTT. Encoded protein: CASSPGETTDTQYF.

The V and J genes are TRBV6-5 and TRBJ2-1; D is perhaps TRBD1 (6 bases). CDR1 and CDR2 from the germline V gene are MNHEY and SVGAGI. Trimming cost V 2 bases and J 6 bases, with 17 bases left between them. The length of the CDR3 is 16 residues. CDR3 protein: CASSYPRGGALNEQFF. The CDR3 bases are TGTGCCAGCAGTTACCCCAGAGGGGGTGCACTCAATGAGCAGTTCTTC.

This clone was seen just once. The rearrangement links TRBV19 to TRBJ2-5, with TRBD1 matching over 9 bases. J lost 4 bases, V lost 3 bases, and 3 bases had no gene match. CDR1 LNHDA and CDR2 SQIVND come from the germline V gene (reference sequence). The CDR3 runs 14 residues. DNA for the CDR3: TGTGCCAGTAGTATTCAACAGGGGGCAGAGACCCAGTACTTC. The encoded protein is CASSIQQGAETQYF.

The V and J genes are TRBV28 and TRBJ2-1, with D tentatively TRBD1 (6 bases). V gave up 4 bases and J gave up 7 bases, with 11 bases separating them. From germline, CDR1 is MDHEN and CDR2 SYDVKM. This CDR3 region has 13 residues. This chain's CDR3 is CASSSQGWNEQFF. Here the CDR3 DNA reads TGTGCCAGCAGTTCTCAGGGGTGGAATGAGCAGTTCTTC.

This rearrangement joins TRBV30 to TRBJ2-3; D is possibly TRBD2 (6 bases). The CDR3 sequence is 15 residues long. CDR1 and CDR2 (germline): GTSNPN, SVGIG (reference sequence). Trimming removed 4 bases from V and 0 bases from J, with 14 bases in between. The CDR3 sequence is CAWNVGSGSTDTQYF. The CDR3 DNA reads TGTGCCTGGAATGTGGGAAGCGGGAGCACAGATACGCAGTATTTT.